This TCR beta chain was sequenced for a study of blood T cell repertoires in COVID-19. Study-wide context: Italy, Spain and the United States were the sources of the convalescent and acute COVID-19 samples. Nucleic acid was either cDNA or gDNA, and it came from T cells, B-cell-depleted T cells, or PBMCs.

Authors' data handling: For nucleated cells, counts were estimated from reference gene primer amplification. Clones were read by immunoSEQ multiplex PCR, and TCRdb kept only the in-frame ones, dropping some. That table is the source of V, J and clone size, and D and trimming were worked out from the DNA. Of about 70,000 clones in the sample, around 85% were seen once. This clone was detected only once. Trimming took off 4 bases at V and 4 bases at J, with 9 bases between the two ends. Looked up from germline, CDR1 is LGHDT and CDR2 is YNNKEL (reference sequence). CDR3 length equals 13 residues. This clonotype originated in a man older than 75 with acute or convalescent COVID-19. Sequenced sample: peripheral blood. The chain combines TRBV3-1 (or the pseudogene TRBV3-2) with TRBJ2-3, with D hard to call. CDR3 residues: CASSPHSADTQYF. The CDR3 DNA reads TGTGCCAGCAGCCCCCATTCAGCAGATACGCAGTATTTT.